Detailed here is one T cell receptor beta chain. This sample stems from a study of blood T cell repertoires in COVID-19. Study as a whole: Spain, Italy and the United States supplied samples that represented acute and convalescent COVID-19. PBMCs, B-cell-depleted T cells, or T cells provided the cDNA or gDNA that made up the material.

J lost 3 bases, V lost 1 base, and 5 bases had no gene match. Germline CDR1 and CDR2: MNHEY and SVGAGI. The length of the CDR3 is 16 residues. In the original workflow: Scientists estimated how many nucleated cells there were by amplifying reference gene primers. The repertoire was sequenced with immunoSEQ multiplex PCR; TCRdb's copy has only in-frame clones and lacks some. That table gives V, J and clone size, and the DNA gave D and trimming. Counted here are roughly 320,000 clones, around nine tenths occurring once; the ten biggest clones make up 1% to 1.5%. This chain uses TRBV6-5 with TRBJ2-5; 10 nucleotides agree with TRBD2. This TCR was sampled from a man aged 65-85 years with acute or convalescent COVID-19. The specimen sequenced was peripheral blood. CDR3 sequence: CASSYWASGSKETQYF. The CDR3 region has the DNA TGTGCCAGCAGTTACTGGGCTAGCGGGAGTAAAGAGACCCAGTACTTC.